Following are 6 T cell receptor beta chains from one sample sequenced in a study of T cells in Graves' hyperthyroidism and ophthalmopathy. TCR beta CDR3 sequences were amplified from RNA transcripts. HTBI primers were the set used in a first-round RT-PCR of the TCR CDR3. TCRdb called the multiplex PCR reads again in MiXCR, with one record for every CDR3 protein. The profile shows 350,000 to 400,000 distinct CDR3 sequences, under 20% of them singletons. Material for sequencing was blood. The receptor set was obtained from a woman in her late teens or twenties with Graves' hyperthyroidism.

Notes on this clonotype: This may come from a read error, since a much larger clone is one base off. V usage is TRBV6-9 and J usage is TRBJ2-7; the match to TRBD1 covers 10 bases. The CDR3 consists of 15 residues. Germline V gene sequence: CDR1 MNHGY, CDR2 SVAAGI. Trimming removed 4 bases from V and 3 bases from J; junction bases left unmatched: 6. The CDR3 protein is CASSSRQGAFYEQYF. The CDR3 DNA sequence: TGTGCCAGCAGTTCGCGACAGGGGGCATTCTACGAGCAGTACTTC.

CDR3 protein: CASSYGAASYSNQPQHF. The CDR3 region has the DNA TGTGCCAGCAGTTACGGAGCGGCCTCTTATAGCAATCAGCCCCAGCATTTT. This chain uses TRBV6-2 or TRBV6-3 with TRBJ1-5; D gene uncertain. CDR3 length equals 17 residues. The germline gives CDR1 MNHEY, CDR2 SVGEGT. The ends were cut back, 2 bases at V and 0 bases at J, with 14 bases in the middle.

This clonotype appeared many times. The rearrangement links TRBV6-2 or TRBV6-3 to TRBJ1-5; unclear D gene. Deletions cut 1 base from V and 3 bases from J, with 10 bases between. This CDR3 has 15 residues. The germline gives CDR1 MNHEY, CDR2 SVGEGT. This CDR3 reads CASSYFSTHNQPQHF. CDR3 nucleotide sequence: TGTGCCAGCAGTTACTTTTCGACCCACAATCAGCCCCAGCATTTT.

In regard to this clonotype: With a much larger clone just one base away, this may be a read error. The chain couples TRBV10-1 to TRBJ2-5, with D maybe TRBD1 (7 bases). CDR1 and CDR2 (germline): WNHNN, SYGVQD (reference sequence). The CDR3 spans 14 residues. CDR3 DNA sequence: TGCGCCAGCAGTCGAGGGGGCGGGATGGAGACCAAGTACTTC. It encodes CASSRGGGMETKYF.

This clonotype was recorded many times. The J gene is TRBJ1-6, the V gene TRBV28; 12 nucleotides line up with TRBD1. The CDR3 extends over 14 amino acids. Germline CDR1 reads MDHEN; CDR2 reads SYDVKM. Unmatched junction bases numbered 3, after V lost 6 bases and J lost 9 bases. CDR3 region: CASRGQGAISPLHF. The CDR3 DNA is TGTGCCAGCAGGGGACAGGGGGCGATTTCACCCCTCCACTTT. Variable domain in full (rest from reference TRBV28 and TRBJ1-6): DVKVTQSSRYLVKRTGEKVFLECVQDMDHENMFWYRQDPGLGLRLIYFSYDVKMKEKGDIPEGYSVSREKKERFSLILESASTNQTSMYLCASRGQGAISPLHFGNGTRLTVT.

At least ten counts were recorded for this clonotype. CDR3 in amino acids: CASSGGVDNTIYF. In DNA form, the CDR3 reads TGTGCCAGCAGTGGAGGGGTCGACAACACCATATATTTT. The chain carries TRBV2 and TRBJ1-3; perhaps TRBD1 as D (5 bases). The V gene lost 4 bases and the J gene lost 7 bases, with 11 bases spanning the gap. The CDR3 spans 13 residues. The V gene's germline CDR1 is SNHLY and CDR2 FYNNEI.